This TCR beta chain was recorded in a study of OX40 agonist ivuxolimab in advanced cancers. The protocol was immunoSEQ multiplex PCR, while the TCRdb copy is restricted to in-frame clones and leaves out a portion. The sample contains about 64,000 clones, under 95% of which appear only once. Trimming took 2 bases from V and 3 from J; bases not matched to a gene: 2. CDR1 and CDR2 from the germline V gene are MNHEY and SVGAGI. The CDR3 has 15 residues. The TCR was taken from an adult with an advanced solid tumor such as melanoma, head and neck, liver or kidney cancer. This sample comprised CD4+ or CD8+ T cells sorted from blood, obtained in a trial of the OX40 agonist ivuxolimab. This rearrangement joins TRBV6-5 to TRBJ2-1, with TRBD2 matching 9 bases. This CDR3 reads CASSYSSGGYNEQFF. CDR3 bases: TGTGCCAGCAGTTACAGTAGCGGGGGCTACAATGAGCAGTTCTTC.